The next 32 T cell receptor beta chains were all read from a single sample in a study of identical twins. MiXCR, run by TCRdb on the 5' RACE reads, gives a single entry per CDR3 protein. The sample holds roughly 1,500,000 distinct CDR3 sequences, about 31% seen once. Material for sequencing was cord blood. Receptor source: a newborn girl in good health.

The rearrangement uses TRBV4-1 and TRBJ2-3; no clear D gene. Trimming shortened V by 1 base and J by 2 bases, and 10 bases separated the two germline ends. The CDR3 has 15 amino acids. Germline CDR1 is MGHRA and CDR2 is YSYEKL. DNA for the CDR3: TGCGCCAGCAGCCAAGGAGGAACGTACACAGATACGCAGTATTTT. Residues: CASSQGGTYTDTQYF.

The chain links TRBV6-5 to TRBJ2-1, with D unclear. This CDR3 has 16 amino acids. Germline V lookup: CDR1 MNHEY, CDR2 SVGAGI. With 0 bases removed from V and 7 bases from J, the gap between germline ends came to 16 bases. In DNA form, the CDR3 reads TGTGCCAGCAGTTACTCAGGCGCTTCAAATGGGAATGAGCAGTTCTTC. This codes for CASSYSGASNGNEQFF.

This clonotype was picked up many times. The chain joins TRBV29-1 to TRBJ1-6, with 9 bases fitting TRBD1. In germline, CDR1 is SQVTM, CDR2 ANQGSEA. The CDR3 loop spans 16 amino acids. V lost 5 bases to trimming and J lost 7 bases; unmatched junction nucleotides: 12. The CDR3 DNA sequence: TGCAGCGTTCATCTGACCGGACAGGGGATGAATTCACCCCTCCACTTT. Translating gives CSVHLTGQGMNSPLHF.

The chain is built from TRBV9 and TRBJ1-6; D remains ambiguous. CDR1 SGDLS and CDR2 YYNGEE come from the germline V gene. This CDR3 contains 14 residues. V lost 2 bases and J 4 bases, leaving 7 bases between the germline ends. CDR3 nucleotides: TGTGCCAGCAGCGTGGCACATTATAATTCACCCCTCCACTTT. Translated, it gives CASSVAHYNSPLHF.

The CDR3 sequence: CSVGSQYGPYEQYF. The CDR3 DNA reads as TGCAGCGTAGGTTCGCAATATGGGCCCTACGAGCAGTACTTC. The chain links TRBV29-1 to TRBJ2-7; D not resolved. The CDR3 extends over 14 amino acids. Germline V gene lookup returns CDR1 SQVTM and CDR2 ANQGSEA. Trimming stripped 6 bases from V and 2 bases from J, with 17 bases between.

DNA of the CDR3: TGTGCCATCAGTGCGTTTTACGAGCAGTACTTC. Amino acid sequence: CAISAFYEQYF. The rearrangement links TRBV10-3 to TRBJ2-7; no clear D gene. Germline CDR1 and CDR2: ENHRY and SYGVKD. V gave up 4 bases and J gave up 4 bases, with 5 bases separating them. The CDR3 loop spans 11 amino acids.

The chain joins TRBV12-3 or TRBV12-4 to TRBJ1-1; no clear D gene. This CDR3 region has 13 residues. V lost 6 bases, J lost 3 bases, and 11 bases lay in between. The CDR3 loop is CASRDVGYTEAFF. CDR3 bases: TGTGCCAGCAGGGACGTTGGGTACACTGAAGCTTTCTTT.

This clonotype has just a few counts. The CDR3 bases are TGCGCCAGCAGCTTGGGGTTCCCTAATGAAAAACTGTTTTTT. This gives the protein CASSLGFPNEKLFF. The chain couples TRBV5-1 to TRBJ1-4; D not certain. Germline V gene sequence: CDR1 SGHRS, CDR2 YFSETQ. This CDR3 spans 14 amino acids. Trimming stripped 0 bases from V and 3 bases from J, with 6 bases between.

The rearrangement uses TRBV20-1 and TRBJ2-3; D possibly corresponds to TRBD2 (5 bases). From germline, CDR1 is DFQATT and CDR2 SNEGSKA (reference sequence). V gave up 5 bases and J gave up 2 bases, with 20 bases separating them. This CDR3 is 16 amino acids long. In nucleotides, the CDR3 is TGCAGTGCTCGTTCACGAAGGGCGGGCCTCACAGATACGCAGTATTTT. Translated: CSARSRRAGLTDTQYF.

The chain couples TRBV4-1 to TRBJ2-1, with 9 bases aligning to TRBD2. Germline V gives CDR1 MGHRA, CDR2 YSYEKL. This CDR3 contains 16 residues. V shed 8 bases and J 4 bases; nucleotides not matched to a gene: 12. The CDR3 DNA reads as TGCGCCAGCCGGCCGCCGGGACTAGCTACATACAATGAGCAGTTCTTC. Translation: CASRPPGLATYNEQFF.

This clonotype has only a few counts. The chain carries TRBV20-1 and TRBJ2-5, with 9 bases that match TRBD2. The CDR3 runs to 14 residues. Unmatched junction bases numbered 3, after V lost 2 bases and J lost 2 bases. Germline V CDR1 and CDR2: DFQATT, SNEGSKA (reference sequence). CDR3 region: CSARMAGGQETQYF. In DNA form, the CDR3 reads TGCAGTGCTAGAATGGCGGGGGGGCAAGAGACCCAGTACTTC.

A remark on this clonotype: Being one base from a much bigger clone, this may be a read error. The chain uses TRBV10-3 and TRBJ2-4; D is possibly TRBD2 (5 bases). The DNA end is more similar to TRBJ2-7, so the J call may be wrong. This CDR3 is 13 amino acids long. CDR1 ENHRY and CDR2 SYGVKD come from the germline V gene. For the CDR3, the DNA is TGTGCCATCAGTGAGGGTGGACTCCGCGAGCAGTACTTC. Translated, it gives CAISEGGLREQYF.

The chain joins TRBV6-6 to TRBJ1-2; TRBD1 aligns across 12 bases. Unmatched junction bases numbered 15, after V lost 6 bases and J lost 7 bases. The CDR3 extends over 17 amino acids. Germline assignment: CDR1 MNHNY and CDR2 SVGAGI (reference sequence). The CDR3 here is CASSLGQGARSVFGYTF. The CDR3 nucleotides are TGTGCCAGCAGCCTGGGACAGGGGGCGCGAAGTGTTTTTGGCTACACCTTC.

This clonotype showed up just a few times. The chain couples TRBV6-6 to TRBJ1-1; TRBD1 is a possible D gene (5 bases). The CDR3 extends over 16 amino acids. Germline V gene sequence: CDR1 MNHNY, CDR2 SVGAGI (reference sequence). V was shortened by 3 bases and J by 0 bases, with 14 bases between the two germline ends. The chain's CDR3 is CASSYRGGGMNTEAFF. DNA of the CDR3: TGTGCCAGCAGTTATAGAGGTGGGGGTATGAACACTGAAGCTTTCTTT.

This clonotype occurred a few times. One end of the junction does not line up with germline, which may come from a read error. This sequence joins TRBV6-5 and TRBJ1-2; D perhaps matches TRBD1 (5 bases). From germline, CDR1 is MNHEY and CDR2 SVGAGI. The CDR3 length is 15 residues. CDR3 DNA: TGTGCCAGCAGGTACTCGACAGCATCGCCCTATGGCTACACCTTC. This encodes CASRYSTASPYGYTF.

J is TRBJ2-1 and V is TRBV18; D could derive from TRBD1 or TRBD2 (5 bases each). Germline V gene data show CDR1 as KGHSH and CDR2 as LQKENI. The ends were cut back, 4 bases at V and 5 bases at J, with 15 bases in the middle. CDR3 size: 15 residues. Written as DNA, the CDR3 is TGTGCCAGCTCACTCTCTACCGGGACCCACAATGAGCAGTTCTTC. Protein sequence: CASSLSTGTHNEQFF.

This clonotype was seen repeatedly, ten times or more. This sequence joins TRBV27 and TRBJ2-2; tentative D call: TRBD2 (5 bases). The CDR3 has 12 amino acids. V shed 6 bases and J shed 6 bases, with 8 bases lying between them. Germline V gene data show CDR1 as MNHEY and CDR2 as SMNVEV (reference sequence). The CDR3 region is CASSLLAGELFF. CDR3 sequence (DNA): TGTGCCAGCAGCTTACTAGCCGGGGAGCTGTTTTTT.

This clonotype was seen a handful of times. This chain links TRBV29-1 with TRBJ2-7; the D gene is possibly TRBD2 (6 bases). Germline assignment: CDR1 SQVTM and CDR2 ANQGSEA. The CDR3 extends over 12 amino acids. V was clipped by 4 bases and J by 2 bases, with 9 bases between them. The CDR3 reads CSVGDFAYEQYF. The CDR3 region has the DNA TGCAGCGTTGGGGACTTTGCCTACGAGCAGTACTTC.

This clonotype was detected a few times. The chain carries TRBV12-3 or TRBV12-4 and TRBJ2-2, with 8 bases that match TRBD1. There are 14 residues in the CDR3. J lost 4 bases, V lost 5 bases, and 3 bases had no gene match. CDR3 bases: TGTGCCAGCAGTCGGACAGGGTTCACCGGGGAGCTGTTTTTT. This codes for CASSRTGFTGELFF.

This clonotype was seen a few times. The chain uses TRBV6-5 and TRBJ2-1, with TRBD2 identical over 14 bases. Trimming removed 4 bases from V and 7 bases from J; junction bases left unmatched: 18. The V gene's germline CDR1 is MNHEY and CDR2 SVGAGI. The CDR3 is 20 amino acids. The chain's CDR3 is CASSSVSGLAGVLEWNEQFF. The CDR3 DNA follows: TGTGCCAGCAGTTCGGTTTCGGGACTAGCGGGAGTACTTGAGTGGAATGAGCAGTTCTTC.

This clonotype was seen a few times. The chain joins TRBV5-6 to TRBJ1-6; tentative D call: TRBD1 (6 bases). The V end was cut by 6 bases, the J end by 8 bases, with 15 bases between. CDR1 is SGHDT, CDR2 YYEEEE, per germline. This CDR3 spans 14 amino acids. CDR3 coding DNA: TGTGCCAGCACCCTGGGGGGCTTCGATTCACCCCTCCACTTT. It is translated as CASTLGGFDSPLHF.

This clonotype was observed a handful of times. The V call is TRBV19, the J call TRBJ2-1; D gene ambiguous. This CDR3 has 15 amino acids. With 7 bases removed from V and 3 bases from J, the gap between germline ends came to 16 bases. Germline V CDR1 and CDR2: LNHDA, SQIVND (reference sequence). CDR3 amino acids: CASTTSGSGYNEQFF. CDR3 sequence (DNA): TGTGCCAGTACCACATCCGGGTCCGGCTACAATGAGCAGTTCTTC.

The chain links TRBV7-2 to TRBJ1-2; 10 positions match TRBD1. V lost 3 bases to trimming and J lost 2 bases; unmatched junction nucleotides: 3. The CDR3 consists of 15 residues. The germline CDR1 and CDR2 sequences are SGHTA and FQGNSA. This CDR3 is CASSLTGGRNYGYTF. CDR3 nucleotides: TGTGCCAGCAGCTTGACAGGGGGCAGGAACTATGGCTACACCTTC. The full variable domain, completed using reference TRBV7-2 and TRBJ1-2, is GAGVSQSPSNKVTEKGKDVELRCDPISGHTALYWYRQSLGQGLEFLIYFQGNSAPDKSGLPSDRFSAERTGGSVSTLTIQRTQQEDSAVYLCASSLTGGRNYGYTFGSGTRLTVV.

The chain employs TRBV29-1 and TRBJ1-2; D is uncertain. Trimming took 5 bases from V and 3 from J, leaving 10 bases between them. Germline CDR1 reads SQVTM; CDR2 reads ANQGSEA. The CDR3 extends over 12 amino acids. CDR3 region: CSVLHRDYGYTF. CDR3 nucleotide sequence: TGCAGCGTTCTACACCGTGACTATGGCTACACCTTC.

The gene calls are TRBV27 and TRBJ1-2; D unresolved. The ends were cut back, 6 bases at V and 0 bases at J, with 20 bases in the middle. The CDR3 runs to 17 residues. CDR1 and CDR2 from the germline V gene are MNHEY and SMNVEV (reference sequence). The CDR3 bases are TGTGCCAGCAGCAAACTGCTGGGGTTGGCAACTAACTATGGCTACACCTTC. Its translation is CASSKLLGLATNYGYTF.

As to this clonotype: A much larger clone differs by one base, so this may be a read error. The chain employs TRBV27 and TRBJ2-1, with D uncertain. Matching the DNA end better, TRBJ2-7 makes the J call doubtful. CDR1 is MNHEY, CDR2 SMNVEV, per germline (reference sequence). CDR3 length: 14 amino acids. The CDR3 loop is CASRKVSSYNEQYF. The CDR3 nucleotides read TGTGCCAGCAGGAAGGTGAGCTCCTACAATGAGCAGTACTTC.

This clonotype was recorded many times. The chain recombines TRBV7-9 with TRBJ2-7; 11 nucleotides align to TRBD2. The trim removed 5 bases at V and 3 bases at J, leaving 12 bases unmatched. Germline V CDR1 and CDR2: SEHNR, FQNEAQ (reference sequence). The CDR3 extends over 17 amino acids. CDR3 coding DNA: TGTGCCAGCAGCATCACCGGGACTAGCGGATCCTTCTACGAGCAGTACTTC. Encoded protein: CASSITGTSGSFYEQYF. Supplemented by reference TRBV7-9 and TRBJ2-7, the full variable domain reads DTGVSQNPRHKITKRGQNVTFRCDPISEHNRLYWYRQTLGQGPEFLTYFQNEAQLEKSRLLSDRFSAERPKGSFSTLEIQRTEQGDSAMYLCASSITGTSGSFYEQYFGPGTRLTVT.

This clonotype was observed a few times. V usage is TRBV7-2 and J usage is TRBJ2-3; possible D gene TRBD1, 6 bases. This CDR3 is 12 amino acids long. The V end was cut by 4 bases, the J end by 6 bases, with 8 bases between. In germline, CDR1 is SGHTA, CDR2 FQGNSA. The CDR3 region is CASSWGPDTQYF. CDR3 nucleotide sequence: TGTGCCAGCAGCTGGGGGCCCGATACGCAGTATTTT.

This chain uses TRBV2 with TRBJ1-2; 9 bases agree with TRBD1. This CDR3 has 17 amino acids. The V and J ends lost 4 bases and 4 bases, in that order; junction bases with no gene match: 13. Germline lookup yields CDR1 SNHLY and CDR2 FYNNEI. CDR3 amino acids: CASSGPLQGAWGYGYTF. The CDR3 nucleotides read TGTGCCAGCAGTGGCCCCTTACAGGGGGCATGGGGCTATGGCTACACCTTC.

V is TRBV11-3 and J is TRBJ2-3; D is unresolved. Trimming cost V 5 bases and J 6 bases, with 12 bases left between them. CDR1 and CDR2 from the germline V gene are SGHNT and YENEEA. This CDR3 is 13 amino acids long. In DNA, the CDR3 is TGTGCCAGCAGCCGTACCACCCTGGATACGCAGTATTTT. It specifies CASSRTTLDTQYF. The full variable domain, rest sourced from reference TRBV11-3 and TRBJ2-3, is EAGVVQSPRYKIIEKKQPVAFWCNPISGHNTLYWYLQNLGQGPELLIRYENEEAVDDSQLPKDRFSAERLKGVDSTLKIQPAELGDSAVYLCASSRTTLDTQYFGPGTRLTVL.

The chain joins TRBV10-3 to TRBJ2-3; D perhaps matches TRBD1 (5 bases). CDR1 ENHRY and CDR2 SYGVKD come from the germline V gene. Trimming removed 3 bases from V and 2 bases from J, with 9 bases in between. The CDR3 totals 14 residues. Here the CDR3 DNA reads TGTGCCATCAGTGACAGGGTCCACACAGATACGCAGTATTTT. Protein sequence: CAISDRVHTDTQYF.

The chain employs TRBV2 and TRBJ1-4, with D perhaps TRBD1 (6 bases). Germline V CDR1 and CDR2: SNHLY, FYNNEI. V was cut by 6 bases and J by 8 bases, with 19 bases left in between. The CDR3 runs to 15 residues. CDR3 sequence reads: CASRETTGPVEKLFF. As DNA, the CDR3 is TGTGCCAGCAGAGAGACGACAGGCCCCGTCGAAAAACTGTTTTTT.